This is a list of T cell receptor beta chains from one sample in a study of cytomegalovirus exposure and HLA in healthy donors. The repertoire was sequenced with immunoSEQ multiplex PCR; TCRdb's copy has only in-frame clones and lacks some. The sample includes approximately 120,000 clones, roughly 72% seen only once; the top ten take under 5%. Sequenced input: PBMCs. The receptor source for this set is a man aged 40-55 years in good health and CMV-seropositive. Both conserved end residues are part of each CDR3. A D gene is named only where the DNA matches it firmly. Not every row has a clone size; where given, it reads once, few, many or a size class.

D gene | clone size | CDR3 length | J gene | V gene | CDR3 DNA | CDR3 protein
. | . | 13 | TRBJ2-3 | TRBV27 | TGTGCCAGCGAGGACGGGAGTCGAGATACGCAGTATTTT | CASEDGSRDTQYF
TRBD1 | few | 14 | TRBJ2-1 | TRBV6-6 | TGTGCCAGCAGAGTCGGGACAGGGGACAATGAGCAGTTCTTC | CASRVGTGDNEQFF
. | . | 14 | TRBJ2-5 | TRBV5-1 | TGCGCCAGCAGCAACGAACGGGGATTGGGGACCCAGTACTTC | CASSNERGLGTQYF
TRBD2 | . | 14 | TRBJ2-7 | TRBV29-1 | TGCAGCGTTTTCGCAGCGGGGGCCTCCTACGAGCAGTACTTC | CSVFAAGASYEQYF
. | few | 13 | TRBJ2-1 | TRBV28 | TGTGCCAGCAGTTTAGGAGGCCCCAATGAGCAGTTCTTC | CASSLGGPNEQFF
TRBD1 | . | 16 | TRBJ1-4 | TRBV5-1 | TGCGCCAGCAGCCCCCCCCTGGTCGACAGGGCTGAAAAACTGTTTTTT | CASSPPLVDRAEKLFF
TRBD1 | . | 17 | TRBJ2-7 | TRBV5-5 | TGTGCCAGCAGCGGAACAGGTCAACAGGGGGCGGTTGTCGAGCAGTACTTC | CASSGTGQQGAVVEQYF
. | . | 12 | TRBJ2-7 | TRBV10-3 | TGTGCCATCAGTACACAGGGAGGGGAGCAGTACTTC | CAISTQGGEQYF
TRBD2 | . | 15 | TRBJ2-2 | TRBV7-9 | TGTGCCAGCAGCTTAACCGGGACTAGAACCGGGGAGCTGTTTTTT | CASSLTGTRTGELFF
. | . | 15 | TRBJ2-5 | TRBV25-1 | TGTGCCAGCAGTGAATTTCGGGGGGCAGGAGAGACCCAGTACTTC | CASSEFRGAGETQYF
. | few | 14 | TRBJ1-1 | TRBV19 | TGTGCCAGTAGTCTACAGGATCTGAACACTGAAGCTTTCTTT | CASSLQDLNTEAFF
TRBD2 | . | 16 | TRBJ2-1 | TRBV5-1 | TGCGCCAGCAGCTTGGTGGCTAGCGGGGGGTACAATGAGCAGTTCTTC | CASSLVASGGYNEQFF
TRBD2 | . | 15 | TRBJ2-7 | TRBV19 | TGTGCCAGTCGACTAGCGGGCGAAAACTCCTACGAGCAGTACTTC | CASRLAGENSYEQYF
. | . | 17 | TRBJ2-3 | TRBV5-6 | TGTGCCAGCAGCTTGATGTCGAGCCGTAGGGGTACAGATACGCAGTATTTT | CASSLMSSRRGTDTQYF
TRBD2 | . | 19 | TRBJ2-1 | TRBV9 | TGTGCCAGCAGCGTAGCTAGGGCTAGCGGGAGGGCCAACTACAATGAGCAGTTCTTC | CASSVARASGRANYNEQFF
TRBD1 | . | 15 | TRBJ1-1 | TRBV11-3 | TGTGCCAGCAGCCCAGCGACAGGGCCGAATACTGAAGCTTTCTTT | CASSPATGPNTEAFF
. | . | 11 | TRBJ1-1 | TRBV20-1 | TGCAGTGCTAGAAGATCGGCTGAAGCTTTCTTT | CSARRSAEAFF
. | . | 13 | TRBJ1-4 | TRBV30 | TGTGCCTGTCATGGGGCCTCCTTAGGAAAACTGTTTTTT | CACHGASLGKLFF
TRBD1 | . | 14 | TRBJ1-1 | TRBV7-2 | TGTGCCAGCAGCTTTCCTCGGACAGGGACTGAAGCTTTCTTT | CASSFPRTGTEAFF
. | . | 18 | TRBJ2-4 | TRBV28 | TGTGCTGATAGCGGGACAGGGATGATCGGGAGTACCAAAAACATTCAGTACTTC | CADSGTGMIGSTKNIQYF
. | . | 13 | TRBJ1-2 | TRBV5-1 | TGCGCCAGCCGAATCCTTATAGATGGTGGCTACACCTTC | CASRILIDGGYTF
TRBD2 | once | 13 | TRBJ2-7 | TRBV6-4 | TGTGCCAGCAGTGCGGGTGGGGGGGACGAGCAGTACTTC | CASSAGGGDEQYF
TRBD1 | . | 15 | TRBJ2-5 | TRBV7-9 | TGTGCCAGCAGTTCCGGGACAGGGGGCGTGGAGACCCAGTACTTC | CASSSGTGGVETQYF
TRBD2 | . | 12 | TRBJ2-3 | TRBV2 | TGTGCCAGCACCGACGGGGGGGATACGCAGTATTTT | CASTDGGDTQYF
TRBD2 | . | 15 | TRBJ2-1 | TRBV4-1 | TGCGCCAGCAGCCGAGGACTAGCGGCGTACAATGAGCAGTTCTTC | CASSRGLAAYNEQFF
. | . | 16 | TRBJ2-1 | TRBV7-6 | TGTGCCAGCAGCTTAAGTGGGCTATTAGGGGCCAATGAGCAGTTCTTC | CASSLSGLLGANEQFF
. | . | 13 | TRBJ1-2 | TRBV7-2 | TGTGCCAGCAGCTTAGCAGGGGCGCTGGGCTACACCTTC | CASSLAGALGYTF
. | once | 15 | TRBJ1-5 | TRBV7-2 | TGTGCCAGCAGCTTATACAGGAACCCTAATCAGCCCCAGCATTTT | CASSLYRNPNQPQHF
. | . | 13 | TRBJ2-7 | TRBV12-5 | TGTGCTAGTGGCCCAGGGCGGGGCTACGAGCAGTACTTC | CASGPGRGYEQYF
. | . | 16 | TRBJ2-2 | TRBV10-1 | TGCGCCAGCAGTGAGCGGGGGACGGAGGGGACCGGGGAGCTGTTTTTT | CASSERGTEGTGELFF
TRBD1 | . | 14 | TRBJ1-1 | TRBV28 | TGTGCCAGCACCTGGGGGACAGGGGGCTCTGAAGCTTTCTTT | CASTWGTGGSEAFF
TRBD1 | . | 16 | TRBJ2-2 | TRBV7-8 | TGTGCCAGCAGCTTATTGGGGAACAGGGGGCCCGGGGAGCTGTTTTTT | CASSLLGNRGPGELFF
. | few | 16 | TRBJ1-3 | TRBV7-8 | TGTGCCAGCAGCGGGGTGGAGGGGATAGGGGGAAACACCATATATTTT | CASSGVEGIGGNTIYF
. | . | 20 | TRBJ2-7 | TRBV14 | TGTGCCAGCAGCCAAGAAAAGGCCCAATGGGGCAATCCAAGCTCCTACGAGCAGTACTTC | CASSQEKAQWGNPSSYEQYF
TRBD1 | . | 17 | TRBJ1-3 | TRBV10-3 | TGTGCCATCAGCGAGGGACAGGGGAAAATTGCTGGAAACACCATATATTTT | CAISEGQGKIAGNTIYF
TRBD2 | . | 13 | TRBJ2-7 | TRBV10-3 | TGTGCCAACTCCCAGGTTAGGGAGGGCGAGCAGTACTTC | CANSQVREGEQYF
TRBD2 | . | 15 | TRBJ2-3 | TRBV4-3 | TGCGCCAGCAGCCGAATACTAGCGAACACAGATACGCAGTATTTT | CASSRILANTDTQYF
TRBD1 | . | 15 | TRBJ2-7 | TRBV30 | TGTGCCTGGAGTGTAAGGCAGGGGGCCCTCTACGAGCAGTACTTC | CAWSVRQGALYEQYF
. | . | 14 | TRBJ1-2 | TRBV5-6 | TGTGCCAGCAGCCGAATCCAGGAGGACTATGGCTACACCTTC | CASSRIQEDYGYTF
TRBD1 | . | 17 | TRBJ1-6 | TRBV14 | TGTGCCAGCAGCCAAGATAGTGACAGGGGGCGGGATTCACCCCTCCACTTT | CASSQDSDRGRDSPLHF
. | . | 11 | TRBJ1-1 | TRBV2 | TGTGCCAGCGCACTAAACACTGAAGCTTTCTTT | CASALNTEAFF
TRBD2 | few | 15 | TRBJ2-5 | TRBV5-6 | TGTGCCAGCAGCTTGCCATCTAGCGGGGGGGCCCTCGAGTACTTC | CASSLPSSGGALEYF
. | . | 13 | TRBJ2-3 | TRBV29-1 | TGCAGCGCACGAGGCGGCGGGACCGATACGCAGTATTTT | CSARGGGTDTQYF
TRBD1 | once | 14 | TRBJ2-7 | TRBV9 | TGTGCCAGCAGCGTAGAGACAGGGGACTACGAGCAGTACTTC | CASSVETGDYEQYF
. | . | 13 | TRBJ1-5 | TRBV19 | TGTGCCAGTAGTATAGGTCGGGATCAGCCCCAGCATTTT | CASSIGRDQPQHF